Presented here are 32 T cell receptor beta chains from one specimen sequenced in a study of shared clonotypes between healthy human individuals (dated by TCRdb to about 2020). CD8 naive samples consisted of CD45RO-negative cells that were positively selected for CCR7, yielding a CD45RA+CCR7+ population without TemRA cells. Library method: the immunoSEQ multiplex PCR assay. TCRdb took over this immuneACCESS table, retaining in-frame rearrangements with V and J assigned. Such tables are incomplete; in checked studies, under half of the missing clones stem from an unresolved V gene, and the remainder is unexplained. Here the sample has approximately 600,000 clones; about 95% occur a single time. Of the sample, approximately 0.11% is held by the ten largest clones. Input material: naive CD8+ T cells sorted from blood. The meaning of the sample's cell subset or site label: CD45RA+CCR7+. The receptors were sampled from a woman in her 30s in good health.

The CDR3 nucleotides read TGTGCCACCGGAATAGGACTAGCAGGTTACGAGCAGTACTTC. This encodes CATGIGLAGYEQYF. V gene TRBV27 combines with J gene TRBJ2-7; 8 nucleotides line up with TRBD2. The CDR3 consists of 14 residues. With 10 bases clipped from V and 4 bases from J, the junction kept 12 bases outside the gene matches. In germline, CDR1 is MNHEY, CDR2 SMNVEV (reference sequence).

V usage is TRBV7-9 and J usage is TRBJ2-5, with 8 bases fitting TRBD1. The last part of the DNA fits TRBJ2-7 better; the J call may be wrong. Germline V gives CDR1 SEHNR, CDR2 FQNEAQ (reference sequence). The length of the CDR3 is 13 residues. This CDR3 reads CASGQGTSYEQYF. CDR3 coding DNA: TGTGCCAGTGGACAGGGAACCTCCTACGAGCAGTACTTC.

The genes are TRBV18 and TRBJ1-1; D is ambiguous. Germline V gene lookup returns CDR1 KGHSH and CDR2 LQKENI. V shed 0 bases and J shed 6 bases, with 14 bases lying between them. The CDR3 consists of 15 residues. CDR3 in amino acids: CASSPPESPWAEAFF. The CDR3 DNA reads TGTGCCAGCTCACCACCCGAGTCCCCTTGGGCTGAAGCTTTCTTT.

CDR3 sequence: CAWSPYTGFQPQHF. Here the CDR3 DNA reads TGTGCCTGGAGCCCATACACAGGGTTTCAGCCCCAGCATTTT. The chain uses TRBV30 and TRBJ1-5; D is possibly TRBD1 (6 bases). The V gene's germline CDR1 is GTSNPN and CDR2 SVGIG (reference sequence). The CDR3 extends over 14 amino acids. V shed 3 bases and J shed 6 bases, with 15 bases lying between them.

This clone appeared a single time. The J gene is TRBJ2-3, the V gene TRBV27; 7 bases agree with TRBD2. The V gene's germline CDR1 is MNHEY and CDR2 SMNVEV (reference sequence). V lost 4 bases to trimming and J lost 4 bases; unmatched junction nucleotides: 11. CDR3 length: 16 amino acids. CDR3 nucleotides: TGTGCCAGCAGTTACCGAGCGGGATTTGGCCCAGATACGCAGTATTTT. Translated, it gives CASSYRAGFGPDTQYF.

This clone was observed a few times. The rearrangement links TRBV5-1 to TRBJ1-4, with D tentatively TRBD1 (5 bases). This CDR3 is built from 14 residues. Germline V lookup: CDR1 SGHRS, CDR2 YFSETQ. V lost 2 bases and J lost 8, with 13 bases in between. The DNA for the CDR3 is TGCGCCAGCAGCTTTTTTGGCGGGGCCGAAAAACTGTTTTTT. Translated: CASSFFGGAEKLFF.

The rearrangement joins TRBV7-4 to TRBJ2-7; 8 nucleotides match TRBD2. This CDR3 comprises 16 residues. Germline V gene lookup returns CDR1 SGHVT and CDR2 SQSDAQ. Trimming took 5 bases from V and 5 from J; bases not matched to a gene: 14. DNA for the CDR3: TGTGCCAGCAGCCGATCGTCCGGGACTAGTTGGCACGAGCAGTACTTC. Its protein product is CASSRSSGTSWHEQYF.

The rearrangement uses TRBV27 and TRBJ2-1, with D unclear. Trimming removed 8 bases from V and 0 bases from J, with 11 bases in between. The V gene's germline CDR1 is MNHEY and CDR2 SMNVEV (reference sequence). The CDR3 is made up of 14 amino acids. In DNA form, the CDR3 reads TGTGCCAGCGGCCGACTTAGCTCCTACAATGAGCAGTTCTTC. Its protein product is CASGRLSSYNEQFF.

V and J are TRBV30 and TRBJ1-6; D is unresolved. The germline V gene encodes CDR1 GTSNPN and CDR2 SVGIG (reference sequence). Trimming pared 0 bases from V and 5 bases from J, leaving 8 bases between. This CDR3 is 14 amino acids long. The CDR3 DNA sequence: TGTGCCTGGAGTGTAACGGGGAATAATTCACCCCTCCACTTT. It is translated as CAWSVTGNNSPLHF.

In its sample, this clone was seen once. CDR3 residues: CASRSDSYEQYF. CDR3 DNA sequence: TGTGCCAGTCGAAGTGACAGCTACGAGCAGTACTTC. The chain recombines TRBV19 with TRBJ2-5, with D perhaps matching TRBD1 (5 bases). The DNA end is more similar to TRBJ2-7, so the J call may be wrong. The V gene's germline CDR1 is LNHDA and CDR2 SQIVND (reference sequence). There are 12 residues in the CDR3.

V usage is TRBV11-2 and J usage is TRBJ2-7; 12 nucleotides agree with TRBD2. From germline, CDR1 is SGHAT and CDR2 FQNNGV. Trimming at V came to 0 bases and at J to 3 bases, leaving 3 bases not matched to a gene. The CDR3 loop spans 16 amino acids. The CDR3 spells CASSLEWGLAGYEQYF. CDR3 nucleotides: TGTGCCAGCAGCTTAGAGTGGGGACTAGCGGGCTACGAGCAGTACTTC.

This clone was counted a few times. This rearrangement joins TRBV21-1 to TRBJ1-2; the table's D call, TRBD1, has no DNA check behind it. TRBV21-1 is termed a pseudogene. The CDR3 extends over 14 amino acids. The CDR3 region is CASSYATGDGGYTF. DNA for the CDR3: TGTGCCAGCAGCTATGCTACAGGGGATGGTGGCTACACCTTC.

On this clone: Compared with germline, one end of the junction differs, possibly owing to a read error. The same CDR3 is also encoded by other DNA sequences in this sample. The J gene is TRBJ2-7, the V gene TRBV2; no reliable D call. Germline CDR1 SNHLY, CDR2 FYNNEI. The CDR3 runs 12 residues. The DNA for the CDR3 is TGTGCCAGCAGTGTGGGTGTCTACGAGCAGTACTTT. Its translation is CASSVGVYEQYF.

The chain recombines TRBV19 with TRBJ2-5; 10 positions agree with TRBD2. Germline V gene sequence: CDR1 LNHDA, CDR2 SQIVND (reference sequence). J gave up 5 bases and V 3 bases, and 6 bases lay outside the gene matches. The CDR3 extends over 15 amino acids. In nucleotides, the CDR3 is TGTGCCAGTAGTATCTGGCTAGCGGGAGTTGAGACCCAGTACTTC. It yields the protein CASSIWLAGVETQYF.

The chain links TRBV4-1 to TRBJ2-7, with D possibly called TRBD1 or TRBD2 (5 bases each). Germline CDR1 is MGHRA and CDR2 is YSYEKL. The CDR3 contains 17 residues. The germline V and J ends were trimmed by 0 bases and 3 bases, with 18 bases remaining between them. CDR3 nucleotide sequence: TGCGCCAGCAGCCAAGAGGGCCCCGGGGCTGAGGACTACGAGCAGTACTTC. It is translated as CASSQEGPGAEDYEQYF.

Notes on this clone: Additional DNA sequences in this sample encode the identical CDR3. This chain links TRBV27 with TRBJ2-7; 8 nucleotides agree with TRBD1. This CDR3 region has 15 residues. Trimming at V came to 6 bases and at J to 1 base, leaving 8 bases not matched to a gene. Germline-derived CDR1 and CDR2 are MNHEY and SMNVEV (reference sequence). CDR3 residues: CASSPGTGFSYEQYF. The CDR3 bases are TGTGCCAGCAGCCCCGGGACAGGCTTTTCCTACGAGCAGTACTTC.

The chain employs TRBV28 and TRBJ1-5; D not certain. The ends were cut back, 1 base at V and 5 bases at J, with 15 bases in the middle. The CDR3 consists of 16 residues. CDR1 and CDR2 (germline): MDHEN, SYDVKM. CDR3 DNA sequence: TGTGCCAGCAGTTTATTAGTCCTCCGCCGAGATCAGCCCCAGCATTTT. Protein sequence: CASSLLVLRRDQPQHF.

The chain links TRBV19 to TRBJ2-7; no clear D. V gave up 1 base and J gave up 1 base, with 8 bases separating them. This CDR3 is built from 14 residues. Per the germline V gene, CDR1 is LNHDA and CDR2 is SQIVND (reference sequence). The DNA for the CDR3 is TGTGCCAGTAGTATAGGTAGGGTATCCTACGAGCAGTACTTC. As protein: CASSIGRVSYEQYF.

The sample holds one count of this clone. The chain uses TRBV19 and TRBJ2-5; 7 bases are shared with TRBD2. The J call is doubtful: the DNA matches TRBJ2-7 better. There are 14 residues in the CDR3. Germline CDR1 and CDR2: LNHDA and SQIVND (reference sequence). This chain's CDR3 is CASSISGVPYEQYF. The CDR3 DNA reads TGTGCCAGTAGTATAAGCGGGGTACCCTACGAGCAGTACTTC.

This chain connects TRBV16 to TRBJ2-7; the D is unclear. The CDR3 spans 11 residues. The germline CDR1 and CDR2 sequences are KGHSY and FQNENV. The V and J ends lost 3 bases and 7 bases respectively, with 7 bases between them. The CDR3 here is CASSQRGEQYF. The CDR3 DNA sequence: TGTGCCAGCAGCCAGCGTGGTGAGCAGTACTTC.

The chain uses TRBV11-1 and TRBJ1-2; the D is unclear. Germline CDR1 is SGHAT and CDR2 is FQDESV (reference sequence). This CDR3 contains 15 residues. Trimming removed 1 base from V and 4 bases from J, with 13 bases in between. The CDR3 loop is CASSLGPGSGYGYTF. The CDR3, as DNA: TGTGCCAGCAGCTTAGGTCCGGGTTCGGGCTATGGCTACACCTTC.

The rearrangement links TRBV19 to TRBJ2-2; D is perhaps TRBD2 (6 bases). Germline V lookup: CDR1 LNHDA, CDR2 SQIVND (reference sequence). With 9 bases removed from V and 7 bases from J, the gap between germline ends came to 18 bases. The CDR3 runs 14 residues. The CDR3 bases are TGTGCCAGCCTCGGCCCGGGAGTCTTCGGGGAGCTGTTTTTT. Translated, it gives CASLGPGVFGELFF.

DNA of the CDR3: TGTGCCACCAGCAGGGACAGGACTCAAAGGGAGACCCAGTACTTC. It translates to CATSRDRTQRETQYF. The V gene is TRBV15, the J gene TRBJ2-5; 7 bases match TRBD1. This CDR3 comprises 15 residues. CDR1 is LNHNV, CDR2 YYDKDF, per germline (reference sequence). The V segment lost 3 bases and the J segment 5 bases; nucleotides outside the gene matches: 9.

This chain links TRBV28 with TRBJ2-5; D perhaps matches TRBD2 (7 bases). There are 15 residues in the CDR3. Trimming pared 5 bases from V and 5 bases from J, leaving 18 bases between. Germline V gives CDR1 MDHEN, CDR2 SYDVKM. The CDR3 region is CASSGGGVVRETQYF. CDR3 nucleotide sequence: TGTGCCAGCAGTGGAGGGGGGGTTGTCCGGGAGACCCAGTACTTC. Full variable domain (missing parts from reference TRBV28 and TRBJ2-5): DVKVTQSSRYLVKRTGEKVFLECVQDMDHENMFWYRQDPGLGLRLIYFSYDVKMKEKGDIPEGYSVSREKKERFSLILESASTNQTSMYLCASSGGGVVRETQYFGPGTRLLVL.

The chain carries TRBV5-4 and TRBJ2-7; TRBD2 agrees at 10 bases. This CDR3 has 15 amino acids. Looked up from germline, CDR1 is SGHNT and CDR2 is YYREEE (reference sequence). V lost 4 bases, J lost 6 bases, and 10 bases stayed unmatched. In DNA form, the CDR3 reads TGTGCCAGCAGCCTACTCGGGACTAGCGAGACCGAGCAGTACTTC. This gives the protein CASSLLGTSETEQYF.

This rearrangement joins TRBV5-4 to TRBJ2-7; D is ambiguous. The V end lost 3 bases, the J end lost 3 bases, and 10 bases lay between the germline ends. CDR1 and CDR2 from the germline V gene are SGHNT and YYREEE (reference sequence). CDR3 length: 13 amino acids. The DNA for the CDR3 is TGTGCCAGCAGCTCAGGCCATAACTACGAGCAGTACTTC. Amino acids: CASSSGHNYEQYF.

The V call is TRBV14, the J call TRBJ2-5, with TRBD1 as a possible D gene (5 bases). Trimming removed 3 bases from V and 2 bases from J, with 19 bases in between. The CDR3 covers 17 residues. Germline lookup yields CDR1 SGHDN and CDR2 FVKESK. The CDR3 protein is CASSQGEGHPGQETQYF. CDR3 coding DNA: TGTGCCAGCAGCCAGGGCGAAGGACACCCTGGGCAAGAGACCCAGTACTTC.

The V and J genes are TRBV7-2 and TRBJ1-1; 8 positions match TRBD1. The CDR3 is made up of 14 amino acids. Trimming took 5 bases from V and 6 from J; bases not matched to a gene: 8. The V gene's germline CDR1 is SGHTA and CDR2 FQGNSA. The CDR3 loop is CASSPDRGVSEAFF. The DNA for the CDR3 is TGTGCCAGCAGCCCCGACAGGGGAGTATCTGAAGCTTTCTTT.

Only a few counts were recorded for this clone. This rearrangement joins TRBV19 to TRBJ1-2, with a weak D call TRBD1 (5 bases). The CDR3 runs 11 residues. The ends were cut back, 5 bases at V and 7 bases at J, with 8 bases in the middle. Germline CDR1 LNHDA, CDR2 SQIVND (reference sequence). Written as DNA, the CDR3 is TGTGCCAGTAGTTCAGGGAGTGGCTACACCTTC. Translating it yields CASSSGSGYTF. The whole variable domain, filled in from reference TRBV19 and TRBJ1-2, reads DGGITQSPKYLFRKEGQNVTLSCEQNLNHDAMYWYRQDPGQGLRLIYYSQIVNDFQKGDIAEGYSVSREKKESFPLTVTSAQKNPTAFYLCASSSGSGYTFGSGTRLTVV.

The rearrangement joins TRBV29-1 to TRBJ2-7; 9 bases fit TRBD1. With 3 bases clipped from V and 3 bases from J, the junction kept 3 bases outside the gene matches. CDR1 and CDR2 from the germline V gene are SQVTM and ANQGSEA. There are 13 residues in the CDR3. The CDR3 loop is CSVDPGQGYEQYF. The CDR3 coding sequence is TGCAGCGTTGACCCGGGACAGGGCTACGAGCAGTACTTC.

The rearrangement links TRBV7-9 to TRBJ2-2; TRBD1 matches 11 bases. CDR3 length: 17 residues. CDR1 SEHNR and CDR2 FQNEAQ come from the germline V gene (reference sequence). Trimming removed 2 bases from V and 6 bases from J; junction bases left unmatched: 8. The CDR3 region is CASSLPPRGQGAGELFF. CDR3 in DNA: TGTGCCAGCAGCTTACCGCCTAGGGGACAGGGGGCCGGGGAGCTGTTTTTT.

In its sample, this clone was seen a few times. This chain joins TRBV2 and TRBJ1-2, with D tentatively TRBD1 (5 bases). CDR3 length: 14 residues. The ends were cut back, 3 bases at V and 4 bases at J, with 12 bases in the middle. The germline V gene encodes CDR1 SNHLY and CDR2 FYNNEI. The CDR3 DNA reads TGTGCCAGCAGTGATTTTGGGGGAAGCTATGGCTACACCTTC. Residues: CASSDFGGSYGYTF.